A single sample is the source of the 27 T cell receptor beta chains below, sequenced in a study of PD-L1 blockade in urothelial cancer. The data were produced by immunoSEQ multiplex PCR, yet TCRdb's version contains in-frame clones alone and is incomplete. The sample lists around 70,000 clones, roughly 84% occurring once. The sample's time point: pretreatment peripheral blood. Here the sequenced sample was PBMCs, taken around atezolizumab (anti-PD-L1) treatment. Receptor source: a woman aged 70-85 years with urothelial cancer.

The sample holds one count of this clone. The chain recombines TRBV7-3 with TRBJ1-2, with TRBD1 matching 9 bases. CDR1 is SGHTA, CDR2 FQGTGA, per germline. V lost 1 base to trimming and J lost 4 bases; unmatched junction nucleotides: 4. The CDR3 totals 15 residues. The CDR3 bases are TGTGCCAGCAGCTTAAAGGTGGACAGGGGCTATGGCTACACCTTC. Protein sequence: CASSLKVDRGYGYTF.

This sequence joins TRBV7-8 and TRBJ2-1, with 7 bases lining up with TRBD2. This CDR3 contains 16 residues. Germline-derived CDR1 and CDR2 are SGHVS and FQNEAQ. After removal of 0 bases from V and 3 bases from J, the junction contained 5 bases not matched to a gene. The CDR3: CASSLASGTNYNEQFF. CDR3 bases: TGTGCCAGCAGCTTAGCGTCCGGGACTAACTACAATGAGCAGTTCTTC.

The chain has TRBV5-1 and TRBJ1-4; possibly TRBD1 for D (6 bases). Germline-derived CDR1 and CDR2 are SGHRS and YFSETQ. Trimming shortened V by 4 bases and J by 8 bases, and 24 bases separated the two germline ends. The CDR3 is 17 residues long. CDR3 bases: TGCGCCAGCAGCGGGCGGACAGAGGTTTTCGGGCGGGAAAAACTGTTTTTT. Translation: CASSGRTEVFGREKLFF.

This chain's CDR3 is CASSLFSGETQYF. In DNA form, the CDR3 reads TGTGCCAGCAGCTTGTTCAGTGGAGAGACCCAGTACTTC. This chain uses TRBV5-4 with TRBJ2-5; D ambiguous. This CDR3 spans 13 amino acids. Germline V gene lookup returns CDR1 SGHNT and CDR2 YYREEE (reference sequence). V was shortened by 1 base and J by 4 bases, with 8 bases between the two germline ends.

This sequence joins TRBV29-1 and TRBJ2-7, with 7 bases lining up with TRBD1. From germline, CDR1 is SQVTM and CDR2 ANQGSEA. Trimming took 6 bases from V and 4 from J; bases not matched to a gene: 6. The CDR3 sequence is 12 residues long. CDR3 sequence (DNA): TGCAGCGTCCTCGGGACAGTTTACGAGCAGTACTTC. Translating it yields CSVLGTVYEQYF.

V and J are TRBV5-1 and TRBJ2-1; TRBD2 matches at 14 bases. The CDR3 is 16 amino acids. CDR1 SGHRS and CDR2 YFSETQ come from the germline V gene. The V and J ends lost 4 bases and 7 bases, in that order; junction bases with no gene match: 7. The CDR3 region is CASSIGTSGSDNEQFF. The CDR3 DNA sequence: TGCGCCAGCAGCATCGGGACTAGCGGGAGTGATAATGAGCAGTTCTTC.

This rearrangement joins TRBV29-1 to TRBJ2-3; 9 nucleotides agree with TRBD1. With 5 bases clipped from V and 0 bases from J, the junction kept 6 bases outside the gene matches. The CDR3 is 15 amino acids. Germline assignment: CDR1 SQVTM and CDR2 ANQGSEA. The CDR3 here is CSVWDRDFSTDTQYF. The CDR3 coding sequence is TGCAGCGTTTGGGACAGGGACTTTAGCACAGATACGCAGTATTTT.

The chain links TRBV5-1 to TRBJ2-5, with 8 positions matching TRBD2. The length of the CDR3 is 15 residues. Looked up from germline, CDR1 is SGHRS and CDR2 is YFSETQ. The ends lost 0 bases at V and 1 base at J; junction bases unmatched: 2. The CDR3 DNA reads TGCGCCAGCAGCTTGGGGACTAGCCCCCAAGAGACCCAGTACTTC. It yields the protein CASSLGTSPQETQYF.

As concerns this clone: Different DNA sequences within this sample yield the same CDR3. This chain joins TRBV19 and TRBJ2-7, with D possibly TRBD2 on 6 matching bases. The V end was cut by 6 bases, the J end by 1 base, with 10 bases between. Germline lookup yields CDR1 LNHDA and CDR2 SQIVND (reference sequence). The CDR3 is 13 residues long. The CDR3: CASSWGLSYEQYF. CDR3 bases: TGTGCCAGTAGCTGGGGACTTTCCTACGAGCAGTACTTC. The full variable domain, in which reference TRBV19 and TRBJ2-7 provide the parts outside the CDR3, is DGGITQSPKYLFRKEGQNVTLSCEQNLNHDAMYWYRQDPGQGLRLIYYSQIVNDFQKGDIAEGYSVSREKKESFPLTVTSAQKNPTAFYLCASSWGLSYEQYFGPGTRLTVT.

The CDR3 loop reads CASSLEAGGPYEQFF. In nucleotides, the CDR3 is TGTGCCAGCAGCTTAGAAGCGGGGGGGCCTTATGAGCAGTTCTTC. The J gene is TRBJ2-1, the V gene TRBV7-8; TRBD2 matches 10 bases. Losses at the gene ends were 1 base for V and 8 bases for J; bases not matched to a gene: 5. Germline V gene sequence: CDR1 SGHVS, CDR2 FQNEAQ. The CDR3 length is 15 residues.

V and J are TRBV28 and TRBJ2-3, with TRBD1 matching 9 bases. Germline CDR1 reads MDHEN; CDR2 reads SYDVKM. The junction had 4 bases not matched to a gene; V was cut back by 4 bases and J by 2 bases. The CDR3 spans 15 residues. The DNA of the CDR3 is TGTGCCAGCAGTTCCCGGGACAGGGTCACAGATACGCAGTATTTT. Its protein product is CASSSRDRVTDTQYF.

This chain joins TRBV9 and TRBJ2-3, with TRBD2 identical over 15 bases. The trim removed 4 bases at V and 5 bases at J, leaving 5 bases unmatched. Germline-derived CDR1 and CDR2 are SGDLS and YYNGEE. The CDR3 is 16 residues long. Here the CDR3 DNA reads TGTGCCAGCAGCTTAGGACTAGCGGGGGGGATAGATACGCAGTATTTT. This codes for CASSLGLAGGIDTQYF.

The V and J genes are TRBV4-1 and TRBJ2-5; 8 positions agree with TRBD1. The germline V gene has CDR1 MGHRA and CDR2 YSYEKL. Trimming at V came to 0 bases and at J to 2 bases, leaving 11 bases not matched to a gene. This CDR3 comprises 18 residues. The CDR3 sequence: CASSQDRVSGGWQETQYF. The DNA of the CDR3 is TGCGCCAGCAGCCAAGATAGGGTCTCAGGGGGCTGGCAAGAGACCCAGTACTTC.

This sequence joins TRBV10-3 and TRBJ1-2, with TRBD1 identical over 8 bases. This CDR3 is built from 13 residues. J lost 4 bases, V lost 9 bases, and 7 bases had no gene match. Germline V gene data show CDR1 as ENHRY and CDR2 as SYGVKD. CDR3 region: CAINRQGAYGYTF. The CDR3, as DNA: TGTGCCATTAACCGCCAGGGGGCCTATGGCTACACCTTC.

This chain joins TRBV19 and TRBJ2-3; 7 positions match TRBD1. Trimming at V came to 3 bases and at J to 4 bases, leaving 10 bases not matched to a gene. CDR1 and CDR2 (germline): LNHDA, SQIVND (reference sequence). The CDR3 consists of 16 residues. CDR3 DNA: TGTGCCAGTAGTATCGATAACAGGGGTCGACCAGATACGCAGTATTTT. Translating it yields CASSIDNRGRPDTQYF.

The chain has TRBV7-9 and TRBJ1-4; 7 nucleotides line up with TRBD1. Per the germline V gene, CDR1 is SEHNR and CDR2 is FQNEAQ (reference sequence). The V gene end was trimmed by 4 bases and the J gene end by 6 bases; junction bases not matched to a gene: 14. The CDR3 sequence is 17 residues long. CDR3 bases: TGTGCCAGCAGCTCCCTAGGTAGGGGGCGCGTGGATGAAAAACTGTTTTTT. Translated, it gives CASSSLGRGRVDEKLFF.

The chain uses TRBV9 and TRBJ2-3; 9 bases are shared with TRBD1. The CDR3 sequence is 16 residues long. Germline-derived CDR1 and CDR2 are SGDLS and YYNGEE. V shed 7 bases and J 5 bases; nucleotides not matched to a gene: 14. The CDR3 is CASAGSRQGDGDTQYF. The CDR3 nucleotides are TGTGCCAGCGCCGGATCTAGACAGGGGGACGGAGATACGCAGTATTTT.

CDR3 region: CASSVRQGGTGELFF. The CDR3 coding sequence is TGTGCCAGCAGCGTGAGACAGGGCGGGACCGGGGAGCTGTTTTTT. The chain links TRBV21-1 to TRBJ2-2; the table's TRBD1 call for D was not verified on the DNA. TRBV21-1 is a known pseudogene. The CDR3 consists of 15 residues.

The chain joins TRBV7-2 to TRBJ2-5, with a weak D call TRBD1 (6 bases). The germline V and J ends were trimmed by 5 bases and 2 bases, with 18 bases remaining between them. Germline CDR1 is SGHTA and CDR2 is FQGNSA. The CDR3 extends over 16 amino acids. The CDR3 here is CASSTGPSAGQETQYF. CDR3 sequence (DNA): TGTGCCAGCAGCACAGGGCCCAGTGCAGGGCAAGAGACCCAGTACTTC.

The chain combines TRBV19 with TRBJ2-2; 9 bases align to TRBD1. V lost 1 base and J lost 4; bases outside the gene matches: 1. The CDR3 totals 15 residues. Germline values: CDR1 LNHDA, CDR2 SQIVND (reference sequence). CDR3 protein: CASSIGTGATGELFF. The DNA for the CDR3 is TGTGCCAGTAGTATAGGGACAGGGGCCACCGGGGAGCTGTTTTTT.

The chain uses TRBV5-4 and TRBJ2-2, with 8 bases aligning to TRBD2. Germline CDR1 reads SGHNT; CDR2 reads YYREEE (reference sequence). CDR3 length equals 17 residues. The ends lost 4 bases at V and 4 bases at J; junction bases unmatched: 12. The CDR3 sequence is CASSPGPGGPLTGELFF. As DNA, the CDR3 is TGTGCCAGCAGCCCGGGACCGGGAGGGCCTCTCACCGGGGAGCTGTTTTTT.

The chain has TRBV10-3 and TRBJ1-1; 8 positions match TRBD1. CDR1 ENHRY and CDR2 SYGVKD come from the germline V gene. The CDR3 consists of 15 residues. The ends lost 4 bases at V and 5 bases at J; junction bases unmatched: 9. In DNA form, the CDR3 reads TGTGCCATCAGTGGGGCGGACAGGGCCGATACTGAAGCTTTCTTT. It codes for CAISGADRADTEAFF.

In this sample, this clone turned up many times. V gene TRBV15 combines with J gene TRBJ2-7; D perhaps matches TRBD1 (6 bases). V lost 3 bases to trimming and J lost 4 bases, with 10 bases between them. The CDR3 totals 13 residues. The germline V gene encodes CDR1 LNHNV and CDR2 YYDKDF (reference sequence). CDR3 protein: CATSRDSRYEQYF. The CDR3, as DNA: TGTGCCACCAGCAGGGACAGTAGGTACGAGCAGTACTTC.

The CDR3 loop is CAISESGDGYTF. The CDR3 nucleotides read TGTGCCATCAGTGAGTCGGGCGATGGCTACACCTTC. V and J are TRBV10-3 and TRBJ1-2; D remains unclear. From germline, CDR1 is ENHRY and CDR2 SYGVKD. V was pared by 0 bases and J by 6 bases, with 5 bases between. CDR3 size: 12 residues.

The rearrangement links TRBV6-1 to TRBJ1-4; possibly TRBD1 for D (6 bases). CDR3 size: 14 residues. CDR1 is MNHNS and CDR2 is SASEGT in the germline V gene. Between the trimmed V and J ends, which lost 6 bases and 6 bases, there was a span of 14 bases. Here the CDR3 DNA reads TGTGCCAGCAGCCTTGGGGGGGCGGATGAAAAACTGTTTTTT. It yields the protein CASSLGGADEKLFF.

The CDR3, as DNA: TGCAGCGTTGGAACCCCTTTGGGAACTAGCGGGAGGGGAGATGAGCAGTTCTTC. Protein product: CSVGTPLGTSGRGDEQFF. The chain links TRBV29-1 to TRBJ2-1, with 13 bases fitting TRBD2. Germline values: CDR1 SQVTM, CDR2 ANQGSEA. The trim removed 4 bases at V and 8 bases at J, leaving 17 bases unmatched. This CDR3 spans 18 amino acids.

The rearrangement joins TRBV30 to TRBJ1-1, with D possibly TRBD1 on 5 matching bases. Trimming shortened V by 4 bases and J by 1 base, and 10 bases separated the two germline ends. The germline CDR1 and CDR2 sequences are GTSNPN and SVGIG (reference sequence). The CDR3 is 13 residues long. CDR3 region: CAWNRQKNTEAFF. CDR3 nucleotides: TGTGCCTGGAATCGACAGAAGAACACTGAAGCTTTCTTT.